The next 8 T cell receptor beta chains were all read from a single sample in a study of blood T cells in healthy people across ages. With a J-beta primer mix and a sample-barcoded 5' primer, a second PCR ran about 6 to 11 cycles. One entry per CDR3 protein, called by TCRdb with MiXCR from the 5' RACE reads. The sample holds around 1,000,000 distinct CDR3 sequences, 25% seen once. Another study also made use of these data, one on T cells of mothers and their children.

The sample comprised blood. Receptors originate from a girl aged 2-10 years in good health.

This clonotype was observed a handful of times. The CDR3 loop is CASSYGGSYNSPLHF. CDR3 in DNA: TGTGCCAGCAGTTACGGCGGGTCCTATAATTCACCCCTCCACTTT. V usage is TRBV7-9 and J usage is TRBJ1-6, with D hard to call. V dropped 6 bases and J dropped 1 base, with 10 bases sitting between them. The CDR3 is 15 amino acids. Germline V gene sequence: CDR1 SEHNR, CDR2 FQNEAQ (reference sequence).

This chain links TRBV7-8 with TRBJ2-1; TRBD2 aligns across 12 bases. The V gene end was trimmed by 4 bases and the J gene end by 6 bases; junction bases not matched to a gene: 4. The CDR3 is 15 residues long. CDR1 is SGHVS, CDR2 FQNEAQ, per germline. For the CDR3, the DNA is TGTGCCAGCAGCTCTACGACTAGCGGGAGCAATGAGCAGTTCTTC. This codes for CASSSTTSGSNEQFF.

In its sample, this clonotype was seen a few times. The chain joins TRBV6-6 to TRBJ1-1; D possibly corresponds to TRBD1 (6 bases). This CDR3 has 13 amino acids. Germline lookup yields CDR1 MNHNY and CDR2 SVGAGI (reference sequence). Trimming shortened V by 6 bases and J by 8 bases, and 16 bases separated the two germline ends. The CDR3 DNA sequence: TGTGCCAGCAGGTTTAGGGGGGGTCGAGAAGCTTTCTTT. This translates into CASRFRGGREAFF.

The chain is built from TRBV18 and TRBJ1-6, with D possibly matching TRBD1 (5 bases). Germline CDR1 reads KGHSH; CDR2 reads LQKENI. The V gene lost 4 bases and the J gene lost 8 bases, with 15 bases spanning the gap. The CDR3 runs 15 residues. The CDR3 loop is CASSLGGGSHSPLHF. The CDR3 DNA follows: TGTGCCAGCTCACTGGGCGGGGGATCGCATTCACCCCTCCACTTT.

The chain joins TRBV20-1 to TRBJ2-5, with D possibly being TRBD2 (5 bases). The DNA end is a closer match to TRBJ2-7, so the J assignment may be wrong. CDR3 length: 14 amino acids. CDR1 and CDR2 (germline): DFQATT, SNEGSKA (reference sequence). The CDR3 loop is CSAGRRESYDEQYF. CDR3 nucleotide sequence: TGCAGTGCTGGTCGAAGGGAGTCCTATGACGAGCAGTACTTC.

The table lists this clonotype with a few counts. A junction boundary mismatches the germline segment, possibly from a read error. This sequence joins TRBV15 and TRBJ1-4; 7 bases are shared with TRBD1. Germline V lookup: CDR1 LNHNV, CDR2 YYDKDF (reference sequence). This CDR3 has 17 amino acids. Here the CDR3 reads CATSFDRVFPPNEKLFF. In DNA form, the CDR3 reads TGTGCCACCAGTTTCGACAGGGTTTTTCCTCCTAATGAAAAACTATTTTTT.

This clonotype was detected only a few times. J is TRBJ2-7 and V is TRBV28; 10 bases fit TRBD2. The CDR3 totals 17 residues. The junction had 14 bases not matched to a gene; V was cut back by 2 bases and J by 7 bases. Germline CDR1 reads MDHEN; CDR2 reads SYDVKM. CDR3 coding DNA: TGTGCCAGCAGTTTAGATGTTCAGCGGGAGGGCCTCGGGGAGCAGTACTTC. As protein: CASSLDVQREGLGEQYF.

V is TRBV18 and J is TRBJ2-3; D is unresolved. The ends were cut back, 2 bases at V and 3 bases at J, with 12 bases in the middle. The CDR3 sequence is 15 residues long. Germline V CDR1 and CDR2: KGHSH, LQKENI. CDR3 sequence reads: CASSPLGKGTDTQYF. CDR3 bases: TGTGCCAGCTCACCATTGGGGAAGGGAACAGATACGCAGTATTTT.